The next 8 T cell receptor beta chains were all read from a single sample in a study of neurological immune-mediated disorders. TCRdb recomputed calls from the 5' RACE reads with MiXCR, one row per CDR3 protein. The data contain 55,000 to 75,000 distinct CDR3 sequences, roughly 13% of them singletons. Sequences were obtained from PBMCs. The receptors stem from a woman aged 55-70 years with HTLV-1-associated myelopathy (HAM/TSP).

There are many counts of this clonotype. The chain links TRBV20-1 to TRBJ2-1; 9 bases fit TRBD1. Germline trimming cut 2 bases from V and 5 bases from J; bases unmatched to any gene: 1. The CDR3 has 13 amino acids. In germline, CDR1 is DFQATT, CDR2 SNEGSKA (reference sequence). In nucleotides, the CDR3 is TGCAGTGCTAGACGGGACAGGGACAATGAGCAGTTCTTC. Residues: CSARRDRDNEQFF.

This clonotype was recorded at least ten times. This chain uses TRBV10-3 with TRBJ1-1; D is undetermined. With 2 bases removed from V and 6 bases from J, the gap between germline ends came to 13 bases. The CDR3 runs 14 residues. The germline gives CDR1 ENHRY, CDR2 SYGVKD. The CDR3 is CAISEGVYSAEAFF. In nucleotides, the CDR3 is TGTGCCATCAGTGAGGGGGTCTACTCGGCTGAAGCTTTCTTT.

This clonotype has ten or more counts. The rearrangement links TRBV15 to TRBJ1-1; the D is unclear. The V end lost 0 bases, the J end lost 0 bases, and 11 bases lay between the germline ends. CDR1 is LNHNV, CDR2 YYDKDF, per germline (reference sequence). This CDR3 comprises 16 residues. The CDR3 spells CATSREVAALNTEAFF. The CDR3 region has the DNA TGTGCCACCAGCAGAGAGGTCGCGGCCCTGAACACTGAAGCTTTCTTT.

At least ten counts were recorded for this clonotype. The chain is built from TRBV28 and TRBJ1-2, with 10 positions matching TRBD1. Trimming at V came to 4 bases and at J to 4 bases, leaving 6 bases not matched to a gene. The CDR3 contains 15 residues. The germline V gene encodes CDR1 MDHEN and CDR2 SYDVKM. CDR3 nucleotide sequence: TGTGCCAGCAGTTCCGGACAGGGGGTGGTCTATGGCTACACCTTC. It specifies CASSSGQGVVYGYTF.

This clonotype has just a few counts. A junction boundary mismatches the germline segment, possibly from a read error. This rearrangement joins TRBV20-1 to TRBJ2-1; D may correspond to TRBD1 or TRBD2 (5 bases each). The length of the CDR3 is 19 residues. The germline CDR1 and CDR2 sequences are DFQATT and SNEGSKA (reference sequence). The CDR3 nucleotides read TGCAGTGCTAGAGGCGTCGGGACCTTACCCGAGCCCTCCCACAATGAGCAGTTCTTC. Translated: CSARGVGTLPEPSHNEQFF.

This clonotype occurred many times. V and J are TRBV7-9 and TRBJ2-7; a weak D match, TRBD2 (6 bases). V shed 6 bases and J shed 3 bases, with 12 bases lying between them. CDR1 and CDR2 (germline): SEHNR, FQNEAQ (reference sequence). CDR3 length: 13 amino acids. CDR3 region: CASSIGTFYEQYF. CDR3 sequence (DNA): TGTGCCAGCAGTATCGGGACTTTCTACGAGCAGTACTTC.

There are many counts of this clonotype. The V gene is TRBV6-5, the J gene TRBJ2-3, with D unclear. CDR3 length equals 13 residues. The V end lost 5 bases, the J end lost 2 bases, and 8 bases lay between the germline ends. Germline V CDR1 and CDR2: MNHEY, SVGAGI. The CDR3 region has the DNA TGTGCCAGCAGTCAGACTGACACAGATACGCAGTATTTT. Translation gives CASSQTDTDTQYF.

This clonotype was observed at least ten times. The CDR3 nucleotides read TGTGCCAGCAGTTTATTCGGTGACCCTGAAGCTTTCTTT. Residues: CASSLFGDPEAFF. V is TRBV12-3 or TRBV12-4 and J is TRBJ1-1, with no clear D. This CDR3 is built from 13 residues. The V and J ends lost 2 bases and 6 bases respectively, with 10 bases between them.